Below, 32 T cell receptor beta chains from the same sample are listed, as sequenced in a study of cytomegalovirus exposure and HLA in healthy donors. Using immunoSEQ multiplex PCR, the repertoire was profiled, and TCRdb retains in-frame clones only, with some absent. The table records 140,000 to 150,000 clones, less than 95% of them present only once. Specimen: PBMCs. The receptors were sampled from a young man in good health and CMV-seropositive.

The rearrangement joins TRBV28 to TRBJ2-7; 8 bases are a match to TRBD2. V was clipped by 6 bases and J by 0 bases; unmatched bases: 4. Germline CDR1 reads MDHEN; CDR2 reads SYDVKM. The CDR3 runs 14 residues. DNA of the CDR3: TGTGCCAGCAGGACTAGCGAAAGCTCCTACGAGCAGTACTTC. Amino acids: CASRTSESSYEQYF.

This rearrangement joins TRBV2 to TRBJ2-7, with unresolved D. Trimming removed 2 bases at V and 1 base at J, with 12 bases between. The germline CDR1 and CDR2 sequences are SNHLY and FYNNEI. This CDR3 is 15 amino acids long. Written as DNA, the CDR3 is TGTGCCAGCAGTGAACCCCCTGACATATCCTACGAGCAGTACTTC. This codes for CASSEPPDISYEQYF. Full variable domain (outside the CDR3, taken from reference TRBV2 and TRBJ2-7): EPEVTQTPSHQVTQMGQEVILRCVPISNHLYFYWYRQILGQKVEFLVSFYNNEISEKSEIFDDQFSVERPDGSNFTLKIRSTKLEDSAMYFCASSEPPDISYEQYFGPGTRLTVT.

This clone has just one count. The chain joins TRBV4-1 to TRBJ2-3; maybe TRBD2 (6 bases). The CDR3 totals 16 residues. In germline, CDR1 is MGHRA, CDR2 YSYEKL. V lost 0 bases, J lost 0 bases, and 10 bases lay in between. The CDR3 sequence is CASSQDRGTSTDTQYF. The CDR3 nucleotides are TGCGCCAGCAGCCAAGATCGGGGGACTAGCACAGATACGCAGTATTTT.

This clone was counted once. The chain joins TRBV5-4 to TRBJ1-2; possible D gene TRBD1, 6 bases. V gave up 5 bases and J gave up 4 bases, with 15 bases separating them. CDR3 length: 14 residues. Germline-derived CDR1 and CDR2 are SGHNT and YYREEE (reference sequence). The CDR3 is CASRQGQKAYGYTF. The CDR3 DNA follows: TGTGCCAGCAGACAGGGACAAAAGGCCTATGGCTACACCTTC. The whole variable domain, filled in from reference TRBV5-4 and TRBJ1-2, reads ETGVTQSPTHLIKTRGQQVTLRCSSQSGHNTVSWYQQALGQGPQFIFQYYREEENGRGNFPPRFSGLQFPNYSSELNVNALELDDSALYLCASRQGQKAYGYTFGSGTRLTVV.

The rearrangement links TRBV6-1 to TRBJ2-5; possibly TRBD1 for D (6 bases). Germline loops: CDR1 MNHNS, CDR2 SASEGT. The CDR3 covers 13 residues. V was cut by 6 bases and J by 5 bases, with 13 bases left in between. CDR3 coding DNA: TGTGCCAGCAGGGCCCCCACAGGGGAGACCCAGTACTTC. Translated, it gives CASRAPTGETQYF.

The J gene is TRBJ2-3, the V gene TRBV6-1; D may be TRBD1 (5 bases). The CDR3 runs 15 residues. Germline values: CDR1 MNHNS, CDR2 SASEGT. Trimming stripped 0 bases from V and 2 bases from J, with 9 bases between. For the CDR3, the DNA is TGTGCCAGCAGTGAAGCTAAGGGGCTCACAGATACGCAGTATTTT. It specifies CASSEAKGLTDTQYF.

V is TRBV30 and J is TRBJ1-1; D remains unclear. Germline V gene data show CDR1 as GTSNPN and CDR2 as SVGIG (reference sequence). The CDR3 totals 12 residues. Trimming stripped 7 bases from V and 8 bases from J, with 17 bases between. CDR3 sequence: CASSSLGGEAFF. The CDR3 bases are TGTGCCTCCAGCTCACTAGGCGGGGAAGCTTTCTTT.

The V gene is TRBV15, the J gene TRBJ1-3; TRBD1 matches at 7 bases. V shed 0 bases, J shed 6 bases, and the junction held 11 bases outside the gene matches. CDR1 is LNHNV and CDR2 is YYDKDF in the germline V gene (reference sequence). The CDR3 contains 17 residues. The CDR3 loop is CATSRDLGQGGENTIYF. In DNA, the CDR3 is TGTGCCACCAGCAGAGATTTGGGCCAGGGGGGTGAAAACACCATATATTTT.

The rearrangement joins TRBV7-9 to TRBJ1-2; D remains unclear. From germline, CDR1 is SEHNR and CDR2 FQNEAQ (reference sequence). The CDR3 has 12 amino acids. Trimming pared 2 bases from V and 6 bases from J, leaving 7 bases between. The CDR3 region is CASSLRGNGYTF. DNA for the CDR3: TGTGCCAGCAGCTTACGGGGAAATGGCTACACCTTC.

The V gene is TRBV27, the J gene TRBJ2-3, with TRBD2 identical over 10 bases. Germline values: CDR1 MNHEY, CDR2 SMNVEV (reference sequence). The CDR3 has 17 residues. J lost 6 bases, V lost 0 bases, and 9 bases had no gene match. The CDR3 protein is CASSLSFPPLAGDTQYF. In DNA form, the CDR3 reads TGTGCCAGCAGTTTATCGTTCCCCCCACTAGCGGGGGATACGCAGTATTTT.

The chain uses TRBV5-1 and TRBJ2-7, with 7 bases that match TRBD1. Trimming removed 4 bases from V and 3 bases from J; junction bases left unmatched: 7. Looked up from germline, CDR1 is SGHRS and CDR2 is YFSETQ. The CDR3 covers 14 residues. The CDR3 DNA follows: TGCGCCAGCAGCACCCGACAGGGTATCTACGAGCAGTACTTC. This encodes CASSTRQGIYEQYF.

The chain links TRBV2 to TRBJ2-4; TRBD1 matches at 12 bases. V shed 6 bases, J shed 2 bases, and the junction held 5 bases outside the gene matches. The CDR3 extends over 16 amino acids. CDR1 and CDR2 (germline): SNHLY, FYNNEI. The CDR3 sequence: CASSRGQGATKNIQYF. CDR3 DNA sequence: TGTGCCAGCAGCCGGGGACAGGGGGCGACCAAAAACATTCAGTACTTC.

In its sample, this clone was seen once. The chain uses TRBV10-3 and TRBJ2-3; 13 bases are shared with TRBD2. The CDR3 is 14 amino acids. Germline lookup yields CDR1 ENHRY and CDR2 SYGVKD. The V and J ends lost 6 bases and 9 bases, in that order; junction bases with no gene match: 6. CDR3 DNA: TGTGCCATCAGCATTGGACTAGCGGGAGAAACGCAGTATTTT. Amino acids: CAISIGLAGETQYF.

The chain links TRBV6-1 to TRBJ2-1; 7 positions match TRBD1. J lost 0 bases, V lost 8 bases, and 7 bases had no gene match. This CDR3 spans 15 amino acids. The germline V gene encodes CDR1 MNHNS and CDR2 SASEGT. Here the CDR3 reads CASSLRDSSYNEQFF. As DNA, the CDR3 is TGTGCCAGCTCCCTCCGGGACAGCTCCTACAATGAGCAGTTCTTC.

The V gene is TRBV25-1, the J gene TRBJ2-7, with TRBD2 matching 8 bases. J gave up 2 bases and V 8 bases, and 8 bases lay outside the gene matches. Germline CDR1 is MGHDK and CDR2 is SYGVNS. The CDR3 is made up of 14 amino acids. The CDR3 region has the DNA TGTGCCAGCGTGCCTTCTAGCGGGCCCTACGAGCAGTACTTC. Translation: CASVPSSGPYEQYF.

The rearrangement uses TRBV28 and TRBJ1-1; perhaps TRBD1 as D (5 bases). The CDR3 runs to 13 residues. Trimming cost V 7 bases and J 4 bases, with 13 bases left between them. Germline-derived CDR1 and CDR2 are MDHEN and SYDVKM. The CDR3 DNA sequence: TGTGCCAGCACCTACGGGGGAGGCACTGAAGCTTTCTTT. This sequence encodes CASTYGGGTEAFF.

The gene calls are TRBV6-1 and TRBJ1-2, with 8 bases matching TRBD1. The V gene's germline CDR1 is MNHNS and CDR2 SASEGT. This CDR3 comprises 18 residues. After removal of 1 base from V and 4 bases from J, the junction contained 14 bases not matched to a gene. CDR3 sequence reads: CASSEDQFVRQGSYGYTF. The DNA of the CDR3 is TGTGCCAGCAGTGAAGACCAATTCGTGCGACAGGGGAGCTATGGCTACACCTTC.

As concerns this clone: The junction differs from germline at one of its ends, possibly a read error. CDR3 sequence reads: CASSLAQGALYEQYF. CDR3 nucleotide sequence: TGTGCCAGCAGCCTAGCACAGGGTGCCCTCTACGAGCAGTACTTC. This rearrangement joins TRBV7-6 to TRBJ2-7, with D perhaps TRBD1 (6 bases). This CDR3 contains 15 residues. The germline V gene encodes CDR1 SGHVS and CDR2 FNYEAQ.

J is TRBJ2-3 and V is TRBV25-1, with D possibly being TRBD1 (6 bases). V shed 1 base and J shed 0 bases, with 11 bases lying between them. There are 16 residues in the CDR3. Germline values: CDR1 MGHDK, CDR2 SYGVNS. CDR3 coding DNA: TGTGCCAGCAGTGAATTAGGGGGATCCAGCACAGATACGCAGTATTTT. It is translated as CASSELGGSSTDTQYF.

The V and J genes are TRBV28 and TRBJ1-5; D not certain. This CDR3 spans 16 amino acids. Between the trimmed V and J ends, which lost 2 bases and 0 bases, there was a span of 11 bases. CDR1 and CDR2 from the germline V gene are MDHEN and SYDVKM. CDR3 region: CASSLVWQISNQPQHF. DNA of the CDR3: TGTGCCAGCAGTTTAGTCTGGCAGATTAGCAATCAGCCCCAGCATTTT.

The chain links TRBV28 to TRBJ2-7; D remains ambiguous. Germline lookup yields CDR1 MDHEN and CDR2 SYDVKM. V dropped 8 bases and J dropped 3 bases, with 8 bases sitting between them. The CDR3 consists of 11 residues. The CDR3 loop is CASRGVYEQYF. Here the CDR3 DNA reads TGTGCCAGCCGTGGAGTCTACGAGCAGTACTTC.

This clone was found a few times. The rearrangement joins TRBV11-2 to TRBJ1-3; D gene ambiguous. The germline CDR1 and CDR2 sequences are SGHAT and FQNNGV. This CDR3 comprises 14 residues. Trimming took 1 base from V and 0 from J, leaving 4 bases between them. The DNA for the CDR3 is TGTGCCAGCAGCTTAGCGTACTCTGGAAACACCATATATTTT. This encodes CASSLAYSGNTIYF.

The chain employs TRBV5-1 and TRBJ2-5; the D gene is possibly TRBD2 (5 bases). Germline V lookup: CDR1 SGHRS, CDR2 YFSETQ. V dropped 7 bases and J dropped 5 bases, with 15 bases sitting between them. The CDR3 is 13 amino acids. The CDR3 region is CASGVSGGETQYF. CDR3 nucleotide sequence: TGCGCCAGCGGGGTGAGCGGCGGGGAGACCCAGTACTTC. Full variable domain (remainder filled in from reference TRBV5-1 and TRBJ2-5): KAGVTQTPRYLIKTRGQQVTLSCSPISGHRSVSWYQQTPGQGLQFLFEYFSETQRNKGNFPGRFSGRQFSNSRSEMNVSTLELGDSALYLCASGVSGGETQYFGPGTRLLVL.

The rearrangement links TRBV2 to TRBJ2-2, with 7 positions matching TRBD2. The CDR3 spans 14 residues. V gave up 9 bases and J gave up 1 base; unmatched junction bases: 5. Germline CDR1 and CDR2: SNHLY and FYNNEI. CDR3 bases: TGTGCCAGACACAAGCGGGGGAACACCGGGGAGCTGTTTTTT. It encodes CARHKRGNTGELFF.

The rearrangement links TRBV7-9 to TRBJ2-5, with D maybe TRBD2 (6 bases). V was pared by 6 bases and J by 0 bases, with 11 bases between. Germline loops: CDR1 SEHNR, CDR2 FQNEAQ (reference sequence). CDR3 length: 14 residues. The CDR3 reads CASRGRGNQETQYF. In nucleotides, the CDR3 is TGTGCCAGCAGAGGGCGGGGAAACCAAGAGACCCAGTACTTC.

The V and J genes are TRBV10-3 and TRBJ1-1, with 8 nucleotides matching TRBD1. J was trimmed by 6 bases and V by 4 bases; bases with no gene match: 13. This CDR3 is 16 amino acids long. Germline loops: CDR1 ENHRY, CDR2 SYGVKD. The CDR3: CAISGYRDRGFSEAFF. CDR3 nucleotides: TGTGCCATCAGTGGCTACCGAGACAGGGGTTTTTCTGAAGCTTTCTTT.

The chain employs TRBV7-9 and TRBJ2-2; weak D call: TRBD2 (6 bases). Per the germline V gene, CDR1 is SEHNR and CDR2 is FQNEAQ (reference sequence). This CDR3 region has 15 residues. Trimming pared 4 bases from V and 1 base from J, leaving 10 bases between. The CDR3 DNA is TGTGCCAGCAGCTCGATCGGGGGGAACACCGGGGAGCTGTTTTTT. Protein: CASSSIGGNTGELFF.

The V call is TRBV27, the J call TRBJ2-7; D is unclear. The CDR3 sequence is 12 residues long. The germline CDR1 and CDR2 sequences are MNHEY and SMNVEV (reference sequence). Trimming pared 3 bases from V and 0 bases from J, leaving 3 bases between. CDR3 protein: CASSFSSYEQYF. DNA of the CDR3: TGTGCCAGCAGTTTCAGCTCCTACGAGCAGTACTTC.

The V gene is TRBV7-8, the J gene TRBJ2-2; D unclear. From germline, CDR1 is SGHVS and CDR2 FQNEAQ. The CDR3 is 15 residues long. Trimming removed 2 bases from V and 0 bases from J, with 7 bases in between. The CDR3 is CASSLSPSNTGELFF. The CDR3, as DNA: TGTGCCAGCAGCTTATCTCCTTCGAACACCGGGGAGCTGTTTTTT.

V is TRBV5-1 and J is TRBJ2-1; D possibly corresponds to TRBD1 (6 bases). The CDR3 contains 15 residues. Per germline, CDR1 SGHRS and CDR2 YFSETQ. V was clipped by 0 bases and J by 9 bases, with 16 bases between them. CDR3 loop: CASSLDAGTNFEQFF. As DNA, the CDR3 is TGCGCCAGCAGCTTGGACGCCGGGACAAATTTTGAGCAGTTCTTC. The whole variable domain, filled in from reference TRBV5-1 and TRBJ2-1, reads KAGVTQTPRYLIKTRGQQVTLSCSPISGHRSVSWYQQTPGQGLQFLFEYFSETQRNKGNFPGRFSGRQFSNSRSEMNVSTLELGDSALYLCASSLDAGTNFEQFFGPGTRLTVL.

This chain joins TRBV5-1 and TRBJ2-2; 8 bases line up with TRBD2. The CDR3 is 15 amino acids. The trim removed 3 bases at V and 3 bases at J, leaving 4 bases unmatched. Germline V CDR1 and CDR2: SGHRS, YFSETQ. CDR3 sequence (DNA): TGCGCCAGCAGCTACAGCGGGGGCGACACCGGGGAGCTGTTTTTT. It yields the protein CASSYSGGDTGELFF.

The chain is built from TRBV11-2 and TRBJ2-7; 16 positions match TRBD2. CDR3 length: 18 residues. The ends lost 4 bases at V and 5 bases at J; junction bases unmatched: 11. CDR1 is SGHAT and CDR2 is FQNNGV in the germline V gene. CDR3 nucleotide sequence: TGTGCCAGCAGCTCCTTGGGACTAGCGGGAGGGGTTGGGCACGAGCAGTACTTC. Protein product: CASSSLGLAGGVGHEQYF. The complete variable domain, with remaining parts taken from reference TRBV11-2 and TRBJ2-7, reads EAGVAQSPRYKIIEKRQSVAFWCNPISGHATLYWYQQILGQGPKLLIQFQNNGVVDDSQLPKDRFSAERLKGVDSTLKIQPAKLEDSAVYLCASSSLGLAGGVGHEQYFGPGTRLTVT.